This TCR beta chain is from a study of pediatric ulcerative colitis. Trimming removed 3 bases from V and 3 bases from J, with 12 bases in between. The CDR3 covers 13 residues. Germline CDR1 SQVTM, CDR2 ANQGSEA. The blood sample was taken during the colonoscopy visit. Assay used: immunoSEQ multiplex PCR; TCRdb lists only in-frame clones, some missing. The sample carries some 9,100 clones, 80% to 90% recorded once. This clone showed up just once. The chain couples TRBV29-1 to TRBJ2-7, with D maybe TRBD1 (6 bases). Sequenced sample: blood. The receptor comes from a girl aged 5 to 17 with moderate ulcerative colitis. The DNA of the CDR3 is TGCAGCGTTGATGGGGGCCCAAACTACGAGCAGTACTTC. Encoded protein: CSVDGGPNYEQYF.